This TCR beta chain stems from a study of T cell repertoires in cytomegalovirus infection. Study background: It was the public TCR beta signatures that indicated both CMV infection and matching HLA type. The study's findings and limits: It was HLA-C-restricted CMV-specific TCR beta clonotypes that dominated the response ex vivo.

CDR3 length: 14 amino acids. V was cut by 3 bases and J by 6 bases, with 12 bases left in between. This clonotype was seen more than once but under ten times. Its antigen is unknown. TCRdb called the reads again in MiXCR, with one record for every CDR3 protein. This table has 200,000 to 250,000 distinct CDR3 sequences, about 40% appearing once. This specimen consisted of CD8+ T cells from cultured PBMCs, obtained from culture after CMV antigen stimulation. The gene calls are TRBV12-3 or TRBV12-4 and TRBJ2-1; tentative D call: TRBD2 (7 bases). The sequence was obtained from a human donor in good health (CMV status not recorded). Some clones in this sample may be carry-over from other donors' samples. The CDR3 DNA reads TGTGCCAGCAGTTTTTGGGGGGGCGGCAATGAGCAGTTCTTC. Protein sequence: CASSFWGGGNEQFF.